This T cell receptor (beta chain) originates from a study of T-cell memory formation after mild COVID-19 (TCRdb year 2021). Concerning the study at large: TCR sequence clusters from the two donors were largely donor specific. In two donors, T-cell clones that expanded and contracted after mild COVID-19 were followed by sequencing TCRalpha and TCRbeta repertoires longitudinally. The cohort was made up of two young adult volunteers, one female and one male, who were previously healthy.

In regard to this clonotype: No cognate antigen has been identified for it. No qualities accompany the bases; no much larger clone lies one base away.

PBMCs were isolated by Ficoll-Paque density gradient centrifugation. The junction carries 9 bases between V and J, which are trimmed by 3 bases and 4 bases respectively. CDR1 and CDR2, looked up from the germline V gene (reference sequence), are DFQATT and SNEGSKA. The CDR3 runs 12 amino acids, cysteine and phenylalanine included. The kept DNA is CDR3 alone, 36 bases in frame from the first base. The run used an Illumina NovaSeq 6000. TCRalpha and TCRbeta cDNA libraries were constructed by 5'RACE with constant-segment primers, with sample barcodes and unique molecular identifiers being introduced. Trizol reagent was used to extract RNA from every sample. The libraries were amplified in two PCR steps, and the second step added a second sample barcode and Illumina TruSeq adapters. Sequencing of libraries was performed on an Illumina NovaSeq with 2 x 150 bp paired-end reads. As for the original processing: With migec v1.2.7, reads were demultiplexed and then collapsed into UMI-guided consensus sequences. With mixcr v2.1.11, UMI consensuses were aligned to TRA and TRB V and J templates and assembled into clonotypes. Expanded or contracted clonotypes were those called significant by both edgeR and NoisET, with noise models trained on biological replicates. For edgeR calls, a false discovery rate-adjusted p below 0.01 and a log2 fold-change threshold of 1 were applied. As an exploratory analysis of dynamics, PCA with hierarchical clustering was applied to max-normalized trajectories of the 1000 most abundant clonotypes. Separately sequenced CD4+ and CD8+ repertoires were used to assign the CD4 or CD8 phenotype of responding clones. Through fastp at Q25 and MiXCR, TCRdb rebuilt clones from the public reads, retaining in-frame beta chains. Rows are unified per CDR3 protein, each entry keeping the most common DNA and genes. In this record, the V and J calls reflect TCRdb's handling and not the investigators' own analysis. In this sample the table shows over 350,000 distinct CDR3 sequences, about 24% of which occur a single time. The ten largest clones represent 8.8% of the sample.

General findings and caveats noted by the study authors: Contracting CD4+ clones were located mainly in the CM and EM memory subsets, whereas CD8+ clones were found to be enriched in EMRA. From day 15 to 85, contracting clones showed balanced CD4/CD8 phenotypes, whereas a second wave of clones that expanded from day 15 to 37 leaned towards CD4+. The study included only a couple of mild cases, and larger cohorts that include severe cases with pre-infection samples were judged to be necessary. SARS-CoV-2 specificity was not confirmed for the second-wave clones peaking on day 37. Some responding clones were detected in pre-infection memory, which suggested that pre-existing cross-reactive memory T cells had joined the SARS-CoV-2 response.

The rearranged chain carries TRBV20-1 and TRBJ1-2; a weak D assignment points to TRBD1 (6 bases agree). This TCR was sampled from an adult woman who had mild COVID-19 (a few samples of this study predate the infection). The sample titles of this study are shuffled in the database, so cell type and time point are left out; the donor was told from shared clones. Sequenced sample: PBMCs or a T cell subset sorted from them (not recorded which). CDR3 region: CSASLGGYGYTF. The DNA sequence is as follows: TGCAGTGCTAGTTTAGGGGGCTATGGCTACACCTTC.